The 16 T cell receptor beta chains presented below share a single source sample, sequenced in a study of blood T cell repertoires in COVID-19. Data came from immunoSEQ multiplex PCR; TCRdb stores just in-frame clones and leaves some out. The sample has 250,000 to 350,000 clones, about 93% seen once; the top ten hold roughly 7%. Sequencing was performed on peripheral blood. The source of these receptors is a woman in her thirties with COVID-19, enrolled during active disease.

The V gene is TRBV5-4, the J gene TRBJ1-2; tentative D call: TRBD1 (5 bases). This CDR3 is built from 12 residues. Per germline, CDR1 SGHNT and CDR2 YYREEE (reference sequence). Trimming left V 4 bases short and J 4 bases short, with 8 bases between. The CDR3 is CASSPDSYGYTF. The CDR3 nucleotides read TGTGCCAGCAGCCCCGACAGCTATGGCTACACCTTC.

This rearrangement joins TRBV27 to TRBJ1-2, with 9 nucleotides matching TRBD1. V dropped 5 bases and J dropped 1; count of bases not matched to a gene: 5. The CDR3 spans 15 residues. Germline lookup yields CDR1 MNHEY and CDR2 SMNVEV (reference sequence). The chain's CDR3 is CASSTRQGGNYGYTF. For the CDR3, the DNA is TGTGCCAGCAGTACCCGACAGGGGGGTAACTATGGCTACACCTTC.

The chain employs TRBV9 and TRBJ2-3, with D unresolved. CDR1 is SGDLS and CDR2 is YYNGEE in the germline V gene. This CDR3 region has 12 residues. V lost 4 bases to trimming and J lost 2 bases, with 5 bases between them. CDR3 sequence reads: CASSSVTDTQYF. The DNA for the CDR3 is TGTGCCAGCAGCTCGGTCACAGATACGCAGTATTTT.

The J gene is TRBJ2-1, the V gene TRBV5-5, with 10 bases that match TRBD2. This CDR3 region has 17 residues. Per the germline V gene, CDR1 is SGHKS and CDR2 is YYEKEE (reference sequence). J lost 3 bases, V lost 0 bases, and 6 bases had no gene match. The CDR3 here is CASSLEASGSFYNEQFF. The CDR3 DNA is TGTGCCAGCAGCTTGGAGGCTAGCGGGAGTTTCTACAATGAGCAGTTCTTC.

The chain links TRBV6-4 to TRBJ2-1; the match to TRBD2 covers 7 bases. CDR1 MRHNA and CDR2 SNTAGT come from the germline V gene. The CDR3 runs to 15 residues. After removal of 6 bases from V and 1 base from J, the junction contained 6 bases not matched to a gene. Here the CDR3 reads CASRPSSGSYNEQFF. The CDR3 nucleotides read TGTGCCAGCAGACCCTCTAGCGGTTCCTACAATGAGCAGTTCTTC.

The chain has TRBV12-5 and TRBJ2-3; 14 bases are a match to TRBD2. After removal of 7 bases from V and 5 bases from J, the junction contained 11 bases not matched to a gene. CDR1 is LGHNT, CDR2 FRNRAP, per germline. The CDR3 is 17 amino acids. Written as DNA, the CDR3 is TGTGCTAGTGCCTTGAAGGGGACTAGCGGGAGTCGAGATACGCAGTATTTT. This codes for CASALKGTSGSRDTQYF.

This clone was recorded only once. This chain joins TRBV7-2 and TRBJ2-1; TRBD2 matches at 8 bases. With V trimmed by 5 bases and J by 7 bases, 10 bases remained unmatched. Germline CDR1 SGHTA, CDR2 FQGNSA. This CDR3 spans 15 amino acids. The CDR3 nucleotides are TGTGCCAGCAGCGTACCGGGACTAGGGGCAAATGAGCAGTTCTTC. Amino acid sequence: CASSVPGLGANEQFF.

This clone came up once. V gene TRBV24-1 combines with J gene TRBJ2-2; 7 bases are a match to TRBD1. V trimming: 5 bases; J trimming: 6 bases; junction bases outside the gene matches: 11. This CDR3 has 16 amino acids. CDR1 and CDR2 from the germline V gene are KGHDR and SFDVKD. The CDR3, as DNA: TGTGCCACCAGTGCCCAGACAGGGAGCAGGGCCGGGGAGCTGTTTTTT. Translation: CATSAQTGSRAGELFF.

The CDR3 DNA follows: TGTGCCAGCAGCCAAGCTAGCTCCTACGAGCAGTACTTC. Its translation is CASSQASSYEQYF. The chain carries TRBV3-1 (or the pseudogene TRBV3-2) and TRBJ2-7, with D hard to call. V was shortened by 1 base and J by 0 bases, with 4 bases between the two germline ends. The germline CDR1 and CDR2 sequences are LGHDT and YNNKEL (reference sequence). The CDR3 sequence is 13 residues long.

This chain joins TRBV5-1 and TRBJ2-6; D is uncertain. Trimming took off 0 bases at V and 0 bases at J, with 7 bases between the two ends. Germline lookup yields CDR1 SGHRS and CDR2 YFSETQ. This CDR3 is 16 amino acids long. CDR3 region: CASSLVGGSGANVLTF. CDR3 in DNA: TGCGCCAGCAGCTTGGTCGGCGGCTCTGGGGCCAACGTCCTGACTTTC.

The J gene is TRBJ2-1, the V gene TRBV15, with unresolved D. The germline V gene encodes CDR1 LNHNV and CDR2 YYDKDF (reference sequence). This CDR3 is built from 12 residues. V lost 1 base and J 10 bases, leaving 8 bases between the germline ends. CDR3 DNA: TGTGCCACCAGCAGAGCTTATGGCGAGCAGTTCTTC. It encodes CATSRAYGEQFF.

A single count supports this clone. V is TRBV3-1 (or the pseudogene TRBV3-2) and J is TRBJ2-7; TRBD2 matches at 11 bases. Trimming at V came to 1 base and at J to 7 bases, leaving 6 bases not matched to a gene. This CDR3 spans 15 amino acids. Looked up from germline, CDR1 is LGHDT and CDR2 is YNNKEL (reference sequence). The CDR3 is CASSQASGRLGEQYF. DNA of the CDR3: TGTGCCAGCAGCCAAGCTAGCGGGAGGTTGGGGGAGCAGTACTTC.

For the CDR3, the DNA is TGCGCCAGCAGCTCAAACACAGCTGAGCAGTACTTC. Encoded protein: CASSSNTAEQYF. V usage is TRBV5-1 and J usage is TRBJ2-7; D is ambiguous. V lost 3 bases to trimming and J lost 7 bases, with 11 bases between them. The CDR3 is 12 amino acids. Germline V CDR1 and CDR2: SGHRS, YFSETQ.

This chain connects TRBV27 to TRBJ1-1; 7 bases fit TRBD1. CDR1 is MNHEY and CDR2 is SMNVEV in the germline V gene (reference sequence). The CDR3 spans 14 residues. Unmatched junction bases numbered 11, after V lost 5 bases and J lost 8 bases. Here the CDR3 DNA reads TGTGCCAGCAGTCTCGGGACAGCCATCGACGAAGCTTTCTTT. Its protein product is CASSLGTAIDEAFF.

This clone was detected a few times. This rearrangement joins TRBV6-5 to TRBJ2-7, with TRBD1 matching over 8 bases. V trimming: 5 bases; J trimming: 0 bases; junction bases outside the gene matches: 6. The CDR3 covers 15 residues. Germline CDR1 is MNHEY and CDR2 is SVGAGI. In DNA form, the CDR3 reads TGTGCCAGCAGTCCCGATGGGACAGGCTCCTACGAGCAGTACTTC. Translating gives CASSPDGTGSYEQYF.

The CDR3 loop is CASSQGFSNQPQHF. CDR3 DNA: TGTGCCAGCAGCCAGGGGTTTAGCAATCAGCCCCAGCATTTT. The V call is TRBV2, the J call TRBJ1-5; D possibly corresponds to TRBD1 (6 bases). Per the germline V gene, CDR1 is SNHLY and CDR2 is FYNNEI. This CDR3 contains 14 residues. V shed 6 bases and J shed 0 bases, with 9 bases lying between them.